The 5 T cell receptor beta chains below come from one sample, sequenced in a study of blood T cell repertoires in COVID-19. Here immunoSEQ multiplex PCR was the method, and the copy in TCRdb shows in-frame clones only, minus some. This table has over 120,000 clones, 60% to 80% appearing once. Source material: PBMCs or T cells enriched from blood (not recorded which). These TCRs come from a woman aged 45 to 65 who had recovered from COVID-19.

The V gene is TRBV15, the J gene TRBJ1-4, with TRBD1 identical over 7 bases. The V and J ends lost 2 bases and 8 bases, in that order; junction bases with no gene match: 8. CDR3 length: 15 residues. Germline CDR1 is LNHNV and CDR2 is YYDKDF (reference sequence). The CDR3 nucleotides read TGTGCCACCAGCAGACAAAGGACAGGCGGGGAAAAACTGTTTTTT. This gives the protein CATSRQRTGGEKLFF.

The genes are TRBV9 and TRBJ2-1; the match to TRBD2 covers 7 bases. This CDR3 region has 16 residues. J gave up 3 bases and V 1 base, and 7 bases lay outside the gene matches. Germline V CDR1 and CDR2: SGDLS, YYNGEE. CDR3 residues: CASSVLGSGVYNEQFF. CDR3 DNA: TGTGCCAGCAGCGTATTAGGGAGCGGGGTCTACAATGAGCAGTTCTTC.

Only a few counts were recorded for this clone. Other DNA sequences in the same sample also yield this CDR3. The chain uses TRBV2 and TRBJ2-2, with a tentative D call TRBD1 (5 bases). The CDR3 is made up of 14 amino acids. The germline V gene encodes CDR1 SNHLY and CDR2 FYNNEI. V lost 3 bases and J lost 1, with 6 bases in between. This chain's CDR3 is CASSDRVNTGELFF. The CDR3 nucleotides read TGTGCCAGCAGTGACAGGGTGAACACCGGGGAGCTGTTTTTT. The entire variable domain, with the rest obtained from reference TRBV2 and TRBJ2-2, is as follows: EPEVTQTPSHQVTQMGQEVILRCVPISNHLYFYWYRQILGQKVEFLVSFYNNEISEKSEIFDDQFSVERPDGSNFTLKIRSTKLEDSAMYFCASSDRVNTGELFFGEGSRLTVL.

The chain links TRBV5-1 to TRBJ2-1; 15 bases fit TRBD2. Germline lookup yields CDR1 SGHRS and CDR2 YFSETQ. The CDR3 consists of 16 residues. Trimming cost V 4 bases and J 8 bases; bases outside gene matches: 7. The CDR3 nucleotides read TGCGCCAGCAGCCCGGGACTAGCGGGGGGAAAGGATGAGCAGTTCTTC. Residues: CASSPGLAGGKDEQFF.

The chain employs TRBV19 and TRBJ1-2; 9 bases match TRBD1. Per germline, CDR1 LNHDA and CDR2 SQIVND (reference sequence). V lost 7 bases and J lost 6; bases outside the gene matches: 9. The CDR3 totals 14 residues. CDR3: CASNKGQGSDGYTF. DNA of the CDR3: TGTGCCAGTAATAAGGGACAGGGTTCGGATGGCTACACCTTC.